These T cell receptor beta chains were read from a single sample in a study of regulatory T cells in long-lasting Graves disease. TCRdb re-called the multiplex PCR reads through MiXCR, storing one row per CDR3 protein. This sample has roughly 500,000 distinct CDR3 sequences, with roughly 14% found just once. The sample also formed part of further work on T cells in Graves' hyperthyroidism and ophthalmopathy.

The sample in question was peripheral blood mononuclear cells (PBMCs), obtained at new diagnosis, from a patient treated with antithyroid drugs. Source of these receptors: a young man with Graves disease. Both conserved end residues are part of each CDR3. D genes are given only for firm matches. Rows give clone size only sometimes, using once, few, many, or a class for an expanded clone.

TRBJ2-4,TRBV18,-,TRBD1,CASSRQGTGENIQYF,TGTGCCAGCTCGCGGCAGGGGACAGGGGAAAACATTCAGTACTTC
TRBJ2-2,TRBV2,many,-,CAISFRDKNTGELFF,TGTGCCATATCTTTCCGGGACAAGAACACCGGGGAGCTGTTTTTT
TRBJ2-1,TRBV6-1,many,-,CASRLSERGEQFF,TGTGCCAGCAGATTATCCGAGAGGGGTGAGCAGTTCTTC
TRBJ1-2,TRBV7-3,many,-,CASSPLGGGYGYTF,TGTGCCAGCAGCCCTCTCGGGGGGGGCTATGGCTACACCTTC
TRBJ1-5,TRBV28,many,-,CASRTPGGPNQPQHF,TGTGCCAGCAGGACTCCTGGGGGCCCCAATCAGCCCCAGCATTTT
TRBJ2-7,TRBV7-2,many,-,CASSPRGGAGLGSYEQYF,TGTGCCAGCAGCCCAAGGGGCGGGGCGGGCCTGGGCTCCTACGAGCAGTACTTC
TRBJ1-1,TRBV12-3/TRBV12-4,many,TRBD1,CASSLQQGFTEAFF,TGTGCCAGCAGTTTGCAACAGGGGTTCACTGAAGCTTTCTTT
TRBJ2-3,TRBV6-5,few,-,CASSYGTSSPTQYF,TGTGCCAGCAGCTACGGGACTTCGAGTCCTACGCAGTATTTT
TRBJ2-7,TRBV20-1,many,TRBD2,CSARGGLAGVGYEQYF,TGCAGTGCTAGAGGGGGACTAGCGGGAGTAGGCTACGAGCAGTACTTC
TRBJ2-1,TRBV7-8,many,TRBD1,CASSEGAVEQFF,TGTGCCAGCAGCGAGGGGGCGGTTGAGCAGTTCTTC
TRBJ1-1,TRBV27,few,-,CASSLYRSTEAFF,TGTGCCAGCAGTTTATATCGGAGCACTGAAGCTTTCTTT
TRBJ2-7,TRBV11-2,-,-,CASSLDWIGEQYF,TGTGCCAGCAGCTTAGACTGGATTGGGGAGCAGTACTTC
TRBJ2-1,TRBV20-1,-,-,CSARLNEQFF,TGCAGTGCTAGATTAAATGAGCAGTTCTTC
TRBJ1-5,TRBV12-3/TRBV12-4,-,-,CASSLTGRGNQPQHF,TGTGCCAGCAGTTTGACAGGTAGGGGGAATCAGCCCCAGCATTTT
TRBJ1-2,TRBV4-1,-,TRBD1,CASSQEQGGVGGYTF,TGCGCCAGCAGCCAAGAACAGGGGGGGGTGGGTGGCTACACCTTC
TRBJ2-2,TRBV2,many,-,CATPDPEAPGELFF,TGTGCCACCCCGGACCCTGAGGCACCCGGGGAGCTGTTTTTT
TRBJ2-2,TRBV12-3/TRBV12-4,-,-,CASSTTRFTGELFF,TGTGCCAGCAGCACTACTAGATTCACCGGGGAGCTGTTTTTT
TRBJ2-1,TRBV27,many,TRBD1,CASSLRGQGNSYNEQFF,TGTGCCAGCAGTTTAAGGGGACAGGGAAACTCCTACAATGAGCAGTTCTTC
TRBJ2-1,TRBV9,-,-,CASSTGDNEQFF,TGTGCCAGCAGCACTGGGGATAATGAGCAGTTCTTC
TRBJ1-1,TRBV29-1,many,-,CSVEGIKGAEAFF,TGCAGCGTTGAAGGGATTAAGGGGGCTGAAGCTTTCTTT
TRBJ2-7,TRBV30,-,TRBD1,CAWTFFSTRQGAIEQYF,TGTGCCTGGACGTTTTTTTCCACGAGACAGGGGGCGATCGAGCAGTACTTC
TRBJ2-4,TRBV12-3/TRBV12-4,many,-,CASSFAVAKNIQYF,TGTGCCAGCAGTTTCGCGGTAGCCAAAAACATTCAGTACTTC
TRBJ1-1,TRBV29-1,many,-,CSVGGANTEAFF,TGCAGCGTGGGAGGCGCGAACACTGAAGCTTTCTTT
TRBJ2-7,TRBV2,many,-,CASTELRYEQYF,TGTGCCAGCACGGAGCTCCGCTACGAGCAGTACTTC
TRBJ1-1,TRBV7-2,many,-,CASSFPSTEAFF,TGTGCCAGCAGCTTCCCCTCCACTGAAGCTTTCTTT
TRBJ1-5,TRBV7-8,many,-,CASSPLGTGGSNQPQHF,TGTGCCAGCAGCCCTCTTGGGACGGGGGGTAGCAATCAGCCCCAGCATTTT
TRBJ1-6,TRBV10-3,-,-,CAISGTDSYNSPLHF,TGTGCCATCAGTGGGACAGACTCCTATAATTCACCCCTCCACTTT
TRBJ2-7,TRBV6-5,many,TRBD2,CASSFEREGGEQYF,TGTGCCAGCAGTTTCGAGCGGGAGGGAGGAGAGCAGTACTTC
TRBJ2-3,TRBV2,many,TRBD1,CASSERVPGQEGPKDTQYF,TGTGCCAGCAGTGAACGCGTTCCGGGACAGGAGGGACCCAAGGATACGCAGTATTTT
TRBJ1-1,TRBV30,many,TRBD1,CASLTGGDTEAFF,TGTGCCTCCCTGACAGGGGGTGACACTGAAGCTTTCTTT
TRBJ2-1,TRBV7-9,many,TRBD2,CASSRGGGPRSEQFF,TGTGCCAGCAGCCGGGGGGGAGGGCCGAGGAGTGAGCAGTTCTTC
TRBJ2-5,TRBV27,many,TRBD2,CASPPTSGEQETQYF,TGTGCCAGCCCCCCGACTAGCGGAGAGCAAGAGACCCAGTACTTC
TRBJ2-2,TRBV29-1,many,TRBD2,CSVLPPEGWEGTGELFF,TGCAGCGTTCTCCCCCCCGAGGGGTGGGAGGGCACCGGGGAGCTGTTTTTT
TRBJ1-4,TRBV20-1,many,-,CSARKGEKLFF,TGCAGTGCTAGAAAAGGTGAAAAACTGTTTTTT
TRBJ2-5,TRBV4-1,few,TRBD2,CASSHPVVTSGEETQYF,TGCGCCAGCAGCCATCCCGTAGTGACTAGCGGAGAAGAGACCCAGTACTTC
TRBJ2-2,TRBV19,-,-,CASSPRGASGIGELFF,TGTGCCAGTAGTCCGAGGGGGGCTAGCGGTATCGGGGAGCTGTTTTTT
TRBJ2-7,TRBV20-1,-,TRBD2,CSAAGTSGFSYEQYF,TGCAGTGCGGCCGGGACTAGCGGATTCTCCTACGAGCAGTACTTC
TRBJ1-1,TRBV5-1,-,-,CASRPVSGNTEAFF,TGCGCCAGCCGTCCCGTTAGCGGGAACACTGAAGCTTTCTTT
TRBJ2-7,TRBV4-1,-,-,CASSQEPLPGDEQYF,TGCGCCAGCAGCCAAGAACCCCTCCCGGGCGACGAGCAGTACTTC
TRBJ2-1,TRBV6-2/TRBV6-3,few,TRBD2,CASGIAGRGPNEQFF,TGTGCCAGCGGGATAGCGGGTAGAGGTCCAAATGAGCAGTTCTTC
TRBJ2-3,TRBV5-1,few,-,CASSLQGGPDMQYF,TGCGCCAGCAGCTTGCAAGGTGGCCCAGATATGCAGTATTTT